This T cell receptor beta chain stems from a study of CXCR3-negative and CXCR3-positive naive CD8 T cells. Study results and limitations: Both naive subsets, CXCR3-negative and CXCR3-positive, displayed similar TRBV-TRBJ usage, unlike memory cells. High diversity, comparable across both naive subsets, contrasted with much lower diversity in memory CD8+ cells.

Naive CD8+ T cells showed CD45RO-CCR7+CD27+CD95-. The CDR3 totals 14 residues. Germline-derived CDR1 and CDR2 are LNHDA and SQIVND (reference sequence). Points on this clonotype: Its specificity is unknown.

The TRB libraries of cDNA were built by UMI-labeled 5' RACE. One entry per CDR3 protein, without DNA, is what TCRdb gives after re-calling the 5' RACE reads. The clone table shows roughly 70,000 distinct CDR3 sequences, with the ten largest holding approximately 1.5%. V is TRBV19 and J is TRBJ1-1. Sequenced: naive CXCR3- CD8+ T cells from blood. Noted subset: CD45RO-CCR7+CD27+CD95- naive CD8+ T cells lacking CXCR3 (TNR3-). The clonotype originates from a human donor in good health. Some clones in this sample may be carry-over from other donors' samples. The CDR3 here is CASSTIIKNTEAFF.